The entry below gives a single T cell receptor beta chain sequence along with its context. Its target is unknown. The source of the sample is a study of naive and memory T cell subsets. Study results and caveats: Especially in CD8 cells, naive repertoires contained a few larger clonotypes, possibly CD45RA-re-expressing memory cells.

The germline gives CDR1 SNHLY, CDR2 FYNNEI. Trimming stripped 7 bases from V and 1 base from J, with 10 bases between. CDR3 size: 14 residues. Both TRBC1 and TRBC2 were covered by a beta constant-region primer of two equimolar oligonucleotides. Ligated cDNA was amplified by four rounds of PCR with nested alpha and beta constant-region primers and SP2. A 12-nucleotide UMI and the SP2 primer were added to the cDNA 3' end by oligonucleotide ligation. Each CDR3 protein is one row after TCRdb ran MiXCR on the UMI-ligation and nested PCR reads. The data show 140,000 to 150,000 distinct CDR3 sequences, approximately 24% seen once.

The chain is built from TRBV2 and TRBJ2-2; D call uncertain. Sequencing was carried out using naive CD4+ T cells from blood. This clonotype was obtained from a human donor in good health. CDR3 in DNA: TGTGCCAGCATGGGCAGATTGAACACCGGGGAGCTGTTTTTT. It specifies CASMGRLNTGELFF.